The 6 T cell receptor beta chains listed next were all sequenced from one sample in a study of blood T cell repertoires in COVID-19. Here immunoSEQ multiplex PCR was the method, and the copy in TCRdb shows in-frame clones only, minus some. This table has 150,000 to 200,000 clones, around four fifths appearing once. The source material was PBMCs or T cells enriched from blood (not recorded which). These receptors all come from an older woman who had recovered from COVID-19.

This chain joins TRBV6-5 and TRBJ2-3; D perhaps matches TRBD2 (6 bases). This CDR3 is 11 amino acids long. Germline V gives CDR1 MNHEY, CDR2 SVGAGI. The CDR3 coding sequence is TGTGCAACGGGGGTTACGGATACGCAGTATTTT. Encoded protein: CATGVTDTQYF.

J is TRBJ2-6 and V is TRBV4-1; D is unclear. CDR3 size: 15 residues. The V gene's germline CDR1 is MGHRA and CDR2 YSYEKL. V gave up 0 bases and J gave up 0 bases, with 3 bases separating them. The CDR3 sequence is CASSQDSSGANVLTF. The CDR3 region has the DNA TGCGCCAGCAGCCAAGATAGCTCTGGGGCCAACGTCCTGACTTTC.

The V call is TRBV6-5, the J call TRBJ1-4, with TRBD1 as a possible D gene (5 bases). Germline V gene data show CDR1 as MNHEY and CDR2 as SVGAGI. This CDR3 contains 15 residues. V lost 2 bases to trimming and J lost 6 bases, with 13 bases between them. For the CDR3, the DNA is TGTGCCAGCAGTTACAGGGGCAATTCTGATGAAAAACTGTTTTTT. This encodes CASSYRGNSDEKLFF.

The chain recombines TRBV28 with TRBJ1-2, with 9 bases aligning to TRBD1. The CDR3 spans 15 residues. In germline, CDR1 is MDHEN, CDR2 SYDVKM. Trimming cost V 2 bases and J 6 bases; bases outside gene matches: 7. The CDR3 loop reads CASSLRQGGVDGYTF. The CDR3 nucleotides read TGTGCCAGCAGTTTACGACAGGGGGGTGTGGATGGCTACACCTTC.

The V and J genes are TRBV25-1 and TRBJ1-1; 10 bases align to TRBD1. The CDR3 totals 16 residues. V shed 5 bases and J 4 bases; nucleotides not matched to a gene: 10. Germline V gives CDR1 MGHDK, CDR2 SYGVNS. As DNA, the CDR3 is TGTGCCAGCAGTTACTCGACAGGGGGCTGGGGCACTGAAGCTTTCTTT. Amino acid sequence: CASSYSTGGWGTEAFF.

This chain connects TRBV2 to TRBJ1-5; D perhaps matches TRBD1 (6 bases). V lost 6 bases, J lost 2 bases, and 14 bases lay in between. This CDR3 spans 15 amino acids. The germline gives CDR1 SNHLY, CDR2 FYNNEI. The CDR3 nucleotides are TGTGCCAGCAGCCTACAGGGCGCAGGCAATCAGCCCCAGCATTTT. As protein: CASSLQGAGNQPQHF.